Below are 9 T cell receptor beta chains sequenced from a single sample in a study of STAT5B mutations in CD4+ large granular lymphocyte leukemia. Assay: immunoSEQ multiplex PCR; the TCRdb copy retains only in-frame clones and omits some. This sample has under 25,000 clones, with about 79% found just once. The specimen was CD4+ T cells from blood buffy coats. These receptor sequences come from a human donor in good health.

The rearrangement links TRBV5-1 to TRBJ2-3; 7 nucleotides agree with TRBD1. V lost 2 bases to trimming and J lost 3 bases; unmatched junction nucleotides: 6. CDR3 length: 15 amino acids. Germline V gene data show CDR1 as SGHRS and CDR2 as YFSETQ. The CDR3 loop reads CASSFDRVGTDTQYF. The CDR3 DNA follows: TGCGCCAGCAGCTTTGACAGGGTCGGAACAGATACGCAGTATTTT.

The chain couples TRBV5-1 to TRBJ1-2; 10 positions agree with TRBD1. V lost 0 bases and J lost 7; bases outside the gene matches: 6. Germline CDR1 reads SGHRS; CDR2 reads YFSETQ. The CDR3 contains 15 residues. The CDR3 bases are TGCGCCAGCAGCTTGGATGGGACAGGGGCCTCTGGCTACACCTTC. It specifies CASSLDGTGASGYTF.

The gene calls are TRBV5-4 and TRBJ2-5; 10 positions match TRBD2. The V gene end was trimmed by 5 bases and the J gene end by 2 bases; junction bases not matched to a gene: 3. CDR1 and CDR2 (germline): SGHNT, YYREEE (reference sequence). The CDR3 is 14 amino acids. This CDR3 reads CASSLAGVQETQYF. The CDR3 coding sequence is TGTGCCAGCAGTCTAGCGGGGGTGCAAGAGACCCAGTACTTC.

The V and J genes are TRBV6-5 and TRBJ1-1; unclear D gene. The length of the CDR3 is 11 residues. Germline V CDR1 and CDR2: MNHEY, SVGAGI. V lost 8 bases to trimming and J lost 2 bases, with 6 bases between them. The CDR3 loop reads CASQRNTEAFF. In DNA form, the CDR3 reads TGTGCCAGCCAGAGAAACACTGAAGCTTTCTTT.

CDR3: CASRGTGDPYGYTF. In DNA form, the CDR3 reads TGTGCCAGCAGGGGGACAGGGGACCCCTATGGCTACACCTTC. The chain has TRBV28 and TRBJ1-2, with 10 bases lining up with TRBD1. After removal of 6 bases from V and 4 bases from J, the junction contained 5 bases not matched to a gene. Germline V lookup: CDR1 MDHEN, CDR2 SYDVKM. This CDR3 region has 14 residues.

By share, this clone ranks as medium-sized. This chain links TRBV15 with TRBJ2-1; TRBD1 might be the D (6 bases). Germline CDR1 reads LNHNV; CDR2 reads YYDKDF (reference sequence). CDR3 length: 17 amino acids. The germline V and J ends were trimmed by 2 bases and 1 base, with 15 bases remaining between them. The CDR3 reads CATSRPNRVWSYNEQFF. CDR3 coding DNA: TGTGCCACCAGCAGACCGAACAGGGTGTGGTCCTACAATGAGCAGTTCTTC.

The chain combines TRBV10-3 with TRBJ2-5; 13 bases are a match to TRBD2. The ends lost 6 bases at V and 2 bases at J; junction bases unmatched: 6. The CDR3 covers 16 residues. Germline values: CDR1 ENHRY, CDR2 SYGVKD. As DNA, the CDR3 is TGTGCCATCAGCTACGGGACTAGCGGGAATCAAGAGACCCAGTACTTC. Translated: CAISYGTSGNQETQYF.

The chain has TRBV19 and TRBJ2-2, with 9 bases identical to TRBD2. Germline-derived CDR1 and CDR2 are LNHDA and SQIVND (reference sequence). The CDR3 is made up of 17 amino acids. Trimming removed 5 bases from V and 0 bases from J; junction bases left unmatched: 7. The CDR3 bases are TGTGCCAGTAGTGCGCCGCGACTAGCGGCGAACACCGGGGAGCTGTTTTTT. It encodes CASSAPRLAANTGELFF.

The chain carries TRBV4-1 and TRBJ1-1; D remains unclear. Germline loops: CDR1 MGHRA, CDR2 YSYEKL. The CDR3 spans 17 residues. Between the trimmed V and J ends, which lost 1 base and 1 base, there was a span of 16 bases. CDR3 loop: CASSQATGLTGNTEAFF. In DNA, the CDR3 is TGCGCCAGCAGCCAAGCCACGGGCCTGACTGGGAACACTGAAGCTTTCTTT.